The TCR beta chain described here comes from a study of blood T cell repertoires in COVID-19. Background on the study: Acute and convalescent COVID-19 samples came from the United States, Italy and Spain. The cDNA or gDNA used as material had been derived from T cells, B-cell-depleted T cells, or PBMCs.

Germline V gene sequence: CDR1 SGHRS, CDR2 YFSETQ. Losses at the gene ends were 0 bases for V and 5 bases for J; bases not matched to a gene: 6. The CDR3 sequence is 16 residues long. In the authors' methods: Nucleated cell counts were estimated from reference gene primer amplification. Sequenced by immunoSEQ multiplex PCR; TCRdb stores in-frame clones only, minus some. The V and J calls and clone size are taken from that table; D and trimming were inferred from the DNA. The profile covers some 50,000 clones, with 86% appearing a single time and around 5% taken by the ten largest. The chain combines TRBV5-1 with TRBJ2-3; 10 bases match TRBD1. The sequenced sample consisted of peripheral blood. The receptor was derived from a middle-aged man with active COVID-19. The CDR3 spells CASSLAPGQGLDTQYF. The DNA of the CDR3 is TGCGCCAGCAGCTTGGCACCGGGACAGGGGTTAGATACGCAGTATTTT.